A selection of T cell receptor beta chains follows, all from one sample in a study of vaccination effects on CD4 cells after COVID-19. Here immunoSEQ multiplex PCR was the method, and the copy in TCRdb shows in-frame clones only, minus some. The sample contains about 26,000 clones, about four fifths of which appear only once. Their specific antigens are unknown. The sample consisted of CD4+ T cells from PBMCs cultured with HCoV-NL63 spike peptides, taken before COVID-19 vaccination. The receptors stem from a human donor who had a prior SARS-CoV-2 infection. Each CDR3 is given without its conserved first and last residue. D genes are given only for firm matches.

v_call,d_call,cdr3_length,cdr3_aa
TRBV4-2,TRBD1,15,ASSQVFGTDNYNEQF
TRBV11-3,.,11,ASSLDLEGEQY
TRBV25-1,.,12,ASSTGTEDEKLF
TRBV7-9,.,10,ASSYLTGELF
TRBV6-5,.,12,ASRDTGNTGELF
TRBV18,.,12,ASSPPGAQETQY
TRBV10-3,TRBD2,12,AIGTSGGEETQY
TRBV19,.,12,ASSTTHAGTGYT
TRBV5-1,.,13,ASSLDSGAGTEAF
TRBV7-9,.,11,ASSRISGNTIY
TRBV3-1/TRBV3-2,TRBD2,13,ASSLAGGGSYEQY
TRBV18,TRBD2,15,ASSPALTSGSFYEQY
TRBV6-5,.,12,ASSRQSYTGELF
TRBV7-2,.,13,ASSLEYWQDYEQY
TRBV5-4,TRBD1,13,ASSLDRGSFYEQY
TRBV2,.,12,ASSETGSPLGAD
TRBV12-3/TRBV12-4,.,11,ASSLLLGPEQY
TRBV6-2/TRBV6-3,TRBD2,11,ASSRAGVYEQY
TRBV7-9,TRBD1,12,ASSVQGTYAEAF
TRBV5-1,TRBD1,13,ASSFRTGGSYEQY
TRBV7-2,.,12,ASSLDRVSYGYT
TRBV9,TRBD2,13,ASSVASGDYNEQF
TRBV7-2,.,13,ASSLEWGVDSPLH
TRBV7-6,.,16,ASSFQPATGASGNTIY
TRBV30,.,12,AWSVGGRETEAF
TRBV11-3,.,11,ASSSQVAYEQY
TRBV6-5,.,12,ASRPSDRNYGYT
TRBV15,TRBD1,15,ATSRGQGLGRSYEQY
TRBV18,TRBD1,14,ASSTGQGQGPETQY
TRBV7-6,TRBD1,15,ASSPATGPGGLETQY
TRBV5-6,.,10,ASSRGLYGYT
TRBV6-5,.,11,ASSWGGINEAF
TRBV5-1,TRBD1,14,ASSLDPRDRGHGYT
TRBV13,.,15,ASSPTTFSSGANVLT
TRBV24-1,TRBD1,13,ATSDPGTGVEGYT
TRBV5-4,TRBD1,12,ASSLEQGPYEQY
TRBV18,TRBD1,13,ASSPRTGWAGELF
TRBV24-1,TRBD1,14,ATSDSRTGSPETQY
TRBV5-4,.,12,ASSLDQGPGELF
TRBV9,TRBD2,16,ASSVATGREGRRETQY
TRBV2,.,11,ASGGEGPGGYT
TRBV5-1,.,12,ASSLVQGSTEAF
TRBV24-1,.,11,ATSDLSAGLGT
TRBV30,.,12,AWTGVGPQETQY
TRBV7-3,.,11,ASSFRVGETQY
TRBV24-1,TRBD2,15,ATSDLTSGSSTGELF
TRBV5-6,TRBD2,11,ASSSWGGYEQY
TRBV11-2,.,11,ASSLGVGTEAF
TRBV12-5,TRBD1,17,ASGLVLGQGAQGANVLT
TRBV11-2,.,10,ASSPQGYEQY